These 20 T cell receptor beta chains came from one sample sequenced in a study of CD8 T cells in ankylosing spondylitis. MiXCR was run by TCRdb on the 5' RACE reads, yielding one entry per CDR3 protein. Of 150,000 to 200,000 distinct CDR3 sequences listed, approximately 10% are singletons. The sample consisted of blood, either unsorted or a sorted T cell fraction (not recorded which). The receptors originated from a male donor with ankylosing spondylitis or in good health (not recorded which).

This rearrangement joins TRBV20-1 to TRBJ1-3; D is possibly TRBD1 (5 bases). V was shortened by 6 bases and J by 2 bases, with 20 bases between the two germline ends. This CDR3 contains 16 residues. Germline assignment: CDR1 DFQATT and CDR2 SNEGSKA (reference sequence). CDR3 bases: TGCAGTGCGCCGAAAGGAGGTTTGGGGGCTGGAAACACCATATATTTT. It translates to CSAPKGGLGAGNTIYF.

Ten or more counts support this clonotype. V usage is TRBV9 and J usage is TRBJ1-3; maybe TRBD1 (6 bases). This CDR3 comprises 15 residues. Germline-derived CDR1 and CDR2 are SGDLS and YYNGEE. V gave up 4 bases and J gave up 0 bases, with 11 bases separating them. Written as DNA, the CDR3 is TGTGCCAGCAGCCCGGGGGGCTTCTCTGGAAACACCATATATTTT. As protein: CASSPGGFSGNTIYF.

This clonotype was observed at least ten times. The chain links TRBV5-1 to TRBJ1-1, with 7 bases identical to TRBD1. This CDR3 has 14 residues. V lost 4 bases and J lost 0; bases outside the gene matches: 3. The germline V gene has CDR1 SGHRS and CDR2 YFSETQ. CDR3 DNA: TGCGCCAGCAGCGAACAGGGGATGAACACTGAAGCTTTCTTT. Protein sequence: CASSEQGMNTEAFF.

The J gene is TRBJ1-4, the V gene TRBV7-9; D remains ambiguous. Per the germline V gene, CDR1 is SEHNR and CDR2 is FQNEAQ (reference sequence). V shed 4 bases and J shed 10 bases, with 10 bases lying between them. CDR3 length equals 12 residues. The CDR3 here is CASSSEAGKLFF. As DNA, the CDR3 is TGTGCCAGCAGCTCGGAGGCCGGAAAACTGTTTTTT.

At least ten counts were recorded for this clonotype. The chain has TRBV5-1 and TRBJ2-7; 8 nucleotides align to TRBD2. After removal of 0 bases from V and 6 bases from J, the junction contained 2 bases not matched to a gene. Germline V lookup: CDR1 SGHRS, CDR2 YFSETQ. This CDR3 has 13 residues. The CDR3 coding sequence is TGCGCCAGCAGCTTGGGGACTAGCACCGAGCAGTACTTC. Translating gives CASSLGTSTEQYF. The full variable domain, rest sourced from reference TRBV5-1 and TRBJ2-7, is KAGVTQTPRYLIKTRGQQVTLSCSPISGHRSVSWYQQTPGQGLQFLFEYFSETQRNKGNFPGRFSGRQFSNSRSEMNVSTLELGDSALYLCASSLGTSTEQYFGPGTRLTVT.

Regarding this clonotype: A read error may be the cause here, since a much bigger clone is one base away. This chain connects TRBV27 to TRBJ2-1; 7 nucleotides line up with TRBD2. CDR1 MNHEY and CDR2 SMNVEV come from the germline V gene (reference sequence). The CDR3 is made up of 19 amino acids. CDR3 sequence (DNA): TGTACCAGCAGTTTATTGGCGGCAGGGACTACCCCTACATCCAATGAGCAGTTCTTC. Protein product: CTSSLLAAGTTPTSNEQFF.

This clonotype has at least ten counts. The V gene is TRBV7-6, the J gene TRBJ1-3, with 11 bases identical to TRBD1. The length of the CDR3 is 18 residues. Germline V gene lookup returns CDR1 SGHVS and CDR2 FNYEAQ. Germline trimming cut 2 bases from V and 2 bases from J; bases unmatched to any gene: 8. The CDR3 is CASSLTAPGQGAGNTIYF. The CDR3 bases are TGTGCCAGCAGCTTAACCGCGCCGGGACAGGGGGCTGGAAACACCATATATTTT.

For this clonotype: A read error may explain this, as a much larger clone is one base away. CDR3 sequence (DNA): TGCGCCACCAGCTTGCTACTAGCGGGGAACACCGGGGAGCTGTTTTTT. Protein product: CATSLLLAGNTGELFF. The chain recombines TRBV5-1 with TRBJ2-2, with 9 bases matching TRBD2. The CDR3 has 16 amino acids. Looked up from germline, CDR1 is SGHRS and CDR2 is YFSETQ.

The rearrangement joins TRBV30 to TRBJ2-7; maybe TRBD1 (6 bases). V was trimmed by 3 bases and J by 5 bases, leaving 14 bases between them. The CDR3 is 13 residues long. CDR1 is GTSNPN, CDR2 SVGIG, per germline (reference sequence). The CDR3 here is CAWSPDSENEQYF. The CDR3 region has the DNA TGTGCCTGGAGCCCGGACAGCGAAAACGAGCAGTACTTC. Full variable domain (remainder filled in from reference TRBV30 and TRBJ2-7): SQTIHQWPATLVQPVGSPLSLECTVEGTSNPNLYWYRQAAGRGLQLLFYSVGIGQISSEVPQNLSASRPQDRQFILSSKKLLLSDSGFYLCAWSPDSENEQYFGPGTRLTVT.

This clonotype turned up a few times. The chain couples TRBV28 to TRBJ1-5, with TRBD1 matching 9 bases. Trimming removed 11 bases from V and 6 bases from J; junction bases left unmatched: 11. This CDR3 is built from 14 residues. Germline CDR1 and CDR2: MDHEN and SYDVKM. The CDR3 loop is CAGGGTGRIQPQHF. CDR3 nucleotides: TGTGCCGGGGGGGGGACAGGGAGGATTCAGCCCCAGCATTTT.

This clonotype was counted ten times or more. This chain joins TRBV5-1 and TRBJ2-1, with 9 positions matching TRBD2. Germline V gene data show CDR1 as SGHRS and CDR2 as YFSETQ. After removal of 0 bases from V and 4 bases from J, the junction contained 2 bases not matched to a gene. The CDR3 has 15 amino acids. The CDR3 DNA follows: TGCGCCAGCAGCTTGGATAGCGGGGGATACAATGAGCAGTTCTTC. Its translation: CASSLDSGGYNEQFF.

This clonotype was detected many times. The rearrangement uses TRBV5-1 and TRBJ2-3; 12 nucleotides agree with TRBD2. The CDR3 has 17 amino acids. V lost 2 bases and J lost 2; bases outside the gene matches: 6. Per germline, CDR1 SGHRS and CDR2 YFSETQ. The CDR3 DNA reads TGCGCCAGCAGCTTCGGTCTAGCGGGAGGGAACACAGATACGCAGTATTTT. As protein: CASSFGLAGGNTDTQYF. Full variable domain (rest looked up from reference TRBV5-1 and TRBJ2-3): KAGVTQTPRYLIKTRGQQVTLSCSPISGHRSVSWYQQTPGQGLQFLFEYFSETQRNKGNFPGRFSGRQFSNSRSEMNVSTLELGDSALYLCASSFGLAGGNTDTQYFGPGTRLTVL.

This clonotype was seen only a few times. V gene TRBV12-3 or TRBV12-4 combines with J gene TRBJ1-2; D perhaps matches TRBD1 (5 bases). This CDR3 comprises 13 residues. Deletions cut 9 bases from V and 4 bases from J, with 15 bases between. Written as DNA, the CDR3 is TGTGCCAGTGACATGGGGGGGGTCTATGGCTACACCTTC. The encoded protein is CASDMGGVYGYTF.

This clonotype was counted many times. The chain joins TRBV5-1 to TRBJ2-7; D possibly corresponds to TRBD1 (6 bases). The CDR3 loop spans 16 amino acids. Germline CDR1 SGHRS, CDR2 YFSETQ. The germline V and J ends were trimmed by 2 bases and 6 bases, with 21 bases remaining between them. CDR3 protein: CASSFLIPGVTAEQYF. CDR3 coding DNA: TGCGCCAGCAGCTTTTTAATCCCAGGGGTTACAGCCGAGCAGTACTTC.

A few counts support this clonotype. The gene calls are TRBV5-1 and TRBJ2-1; D may be TRBD2 (6 bases). The V gene lost 5 bases and the J gene lost 8 bases, with 26 bases spanning the gap. The CDR3 spans 17 residues. Germline values: CDR1 SGHRS, CDR2 YFSETQ. The CDR3 protein is CASSSTGRGLQGDEQFF. CDR3 sequence (DNA): TGCGCCAGCAGTTCTACCGGTCGGGGACTCCAAGGGGATGAGCAGTTCTTC.

The chain employs TRBV23-1 and TRBJ2-1, with 10 bases matching TRBD2. Being an ORF, TRBV23-1 has a function that is uncertain. J lost 9 bases, V lost 4 bases, and 12 bases had no gene match. The CDR3 extends over 16 amino acids. The CDR3 sequence is CASSPRDSGRDGEQFF. As DNA, the CDR3 is TGCGCCAGCAGTCCGCGAGACAGCGGGAGGGATGGTGAGCAGTTCTTC.

In this sample, this clonotype turned up many times. The junction does not match germline at one end; this may be a read error. J is TRBJ1-2 and V is TRBV5-1; perhaps TRBD1 as D (6 bases). The CDR3 is 14 amino acids. Per the germline V gene, CDR1 is SGHRS and CDR2 is YFSETQ. CDR3 sequence: CASSLETGLYGYTF. As DNA, the CDR3 is TGTGCCAGCAGCTTGGAAACAGGGCTCTATGGCTACACCTTC.

This clonotype was seen at least ten times. The chain uses TRBV6-5 and TRBJ2-7; 9 positions match TRBD1. This CDR3 is 15 amino acids long. CDR1 and CDR2 (germline): MNHEY, SVGAGI. V lost 2 bases to trimming and J lost 2 bases; unmatched junction nucleotides: 4. DNA of the CDR3: TGTGCCAGCAGTTACCGGGACAGGGTTGCCTACGAGCAGTACTTC. Its protein product is CASSYRDRVAYEQYF.

The CDR3: CASSGQDSYPYEQYF. CDR3 DNA sequence: TGTGCCAGTAGCGGTCAGGACAGCTACCCCTACGAGCAGTACTTC. J is TRBJ2-7 and V is TRBV19; TRBD1 is a possible D gene (6 bases). V shed 6 bases and J shed 2 bases, with 17 bases lying between them. The CDR3 spans 15 residues. CDR1 LNHDA and CDR2 SQIVND come from the germline V gene (reference sequence).

In its sample, this clonotype was seen a few times. The chain uses TRBV11-2 and TRBJ2-1; 16 bases match TRBD2. Trimming at V came to 4 bases and at J to 1 base, leaving 4 bases not matched to a gene. The CDR3 runs to 18 residues. Germline V lookup: CDR1 SGHAT, CDR2 FQNNGV. The CDR3 spells CASSSGLAGGLSYNEQFF. In DNA form, the CDR3 reads TGTGCCAGCAGCTCGGGACTAGCGGGGGGGCTTTCCTACAATGAGCAGTTCTTC.